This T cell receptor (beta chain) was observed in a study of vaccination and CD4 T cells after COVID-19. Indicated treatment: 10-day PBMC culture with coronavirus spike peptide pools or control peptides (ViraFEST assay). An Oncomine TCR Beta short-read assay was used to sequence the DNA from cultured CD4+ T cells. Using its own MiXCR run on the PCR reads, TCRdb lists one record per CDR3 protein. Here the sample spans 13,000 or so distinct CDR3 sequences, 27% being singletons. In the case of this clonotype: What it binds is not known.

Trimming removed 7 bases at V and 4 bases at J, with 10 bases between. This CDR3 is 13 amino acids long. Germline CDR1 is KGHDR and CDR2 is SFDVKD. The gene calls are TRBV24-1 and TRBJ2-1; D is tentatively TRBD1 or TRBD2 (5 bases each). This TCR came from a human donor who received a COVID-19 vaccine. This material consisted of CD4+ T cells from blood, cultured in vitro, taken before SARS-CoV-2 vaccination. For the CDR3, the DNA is TGTGCCACCAGCCGAGGGGAGTACAATGAGCAGTTCTTC. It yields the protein CATSRGEYNEQFF.